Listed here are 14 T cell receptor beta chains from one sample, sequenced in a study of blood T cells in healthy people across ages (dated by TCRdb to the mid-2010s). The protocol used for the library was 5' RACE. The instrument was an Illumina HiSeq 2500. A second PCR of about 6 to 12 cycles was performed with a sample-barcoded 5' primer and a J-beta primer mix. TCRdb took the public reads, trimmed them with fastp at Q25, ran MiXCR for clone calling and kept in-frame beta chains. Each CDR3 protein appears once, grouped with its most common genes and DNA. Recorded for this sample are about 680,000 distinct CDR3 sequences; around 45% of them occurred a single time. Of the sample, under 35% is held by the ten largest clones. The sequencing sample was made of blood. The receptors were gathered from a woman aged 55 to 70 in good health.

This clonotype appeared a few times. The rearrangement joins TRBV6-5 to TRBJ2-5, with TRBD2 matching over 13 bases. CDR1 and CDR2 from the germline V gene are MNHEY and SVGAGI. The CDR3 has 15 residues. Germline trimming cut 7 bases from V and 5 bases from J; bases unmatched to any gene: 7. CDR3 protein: CASMGLAGQTETQYF. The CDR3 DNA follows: TGTGCCAGCATGGGACTAGCGGGGCAGACGGAGACCCAGTACTTC.

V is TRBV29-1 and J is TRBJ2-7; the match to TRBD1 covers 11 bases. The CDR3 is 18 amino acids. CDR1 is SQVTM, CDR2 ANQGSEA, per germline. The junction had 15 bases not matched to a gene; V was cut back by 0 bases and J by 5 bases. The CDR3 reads CSVEEQVGWGTGGHEQYF. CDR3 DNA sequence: TGCAGCGTTGAAGAACAGGTGGGGTGGGGGACAGGGGGTCACGAGCAGTACTTC.

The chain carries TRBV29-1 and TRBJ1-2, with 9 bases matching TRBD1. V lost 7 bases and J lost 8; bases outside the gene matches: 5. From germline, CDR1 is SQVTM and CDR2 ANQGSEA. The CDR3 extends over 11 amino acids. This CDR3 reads CSARQGEGYTF. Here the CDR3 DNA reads TGCAGCGCCCGACAGGGGGAAGGCTACACCTTC.

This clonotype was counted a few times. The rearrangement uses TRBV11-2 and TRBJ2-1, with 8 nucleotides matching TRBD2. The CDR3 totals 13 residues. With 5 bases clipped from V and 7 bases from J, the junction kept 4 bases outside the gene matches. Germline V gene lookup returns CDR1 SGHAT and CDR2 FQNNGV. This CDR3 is CASSPGLVNEQFF. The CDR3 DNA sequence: TGTGCCAGCAGCCCGGGACTAGTTAATGAGCAGTTCTTC. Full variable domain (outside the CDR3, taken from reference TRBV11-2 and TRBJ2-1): EAGVAQSPRYKIIEKRQSVAFWCNPISGHATLYWYQQILGQGPKLLIQFQNNGVVDDSQLPKDRFSAERLKGVDSTLKIQPAKLEDSAVYLCASSPGLVNEQFFGPGTRLTVL.

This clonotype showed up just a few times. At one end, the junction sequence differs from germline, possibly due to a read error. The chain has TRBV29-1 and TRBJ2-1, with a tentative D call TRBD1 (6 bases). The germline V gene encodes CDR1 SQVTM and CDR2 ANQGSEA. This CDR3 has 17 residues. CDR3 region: CSVKDPPGQGSYNEQFF. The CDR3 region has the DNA TGCAGCGTTAAAGATCCCCCGGGGCAGGGGTCCTACAATGAGCAGTTCTTC.

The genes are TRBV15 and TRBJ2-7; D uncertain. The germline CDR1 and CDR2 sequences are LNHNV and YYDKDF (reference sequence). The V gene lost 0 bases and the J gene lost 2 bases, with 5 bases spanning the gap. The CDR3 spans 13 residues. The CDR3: CATSRDFAYEQYF. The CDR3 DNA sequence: TGTGCCACCAGCAGAGACTTTGCCTACGAGCAGTACTTC.

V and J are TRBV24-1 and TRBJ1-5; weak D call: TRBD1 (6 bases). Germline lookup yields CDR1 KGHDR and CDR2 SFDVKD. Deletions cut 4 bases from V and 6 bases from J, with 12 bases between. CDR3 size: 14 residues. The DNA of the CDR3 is TGTGCCACCAGTGACCGGGGGGGGCTTCAGCCCCAGCATTTT. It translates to CATSDRGGLQPQHF.

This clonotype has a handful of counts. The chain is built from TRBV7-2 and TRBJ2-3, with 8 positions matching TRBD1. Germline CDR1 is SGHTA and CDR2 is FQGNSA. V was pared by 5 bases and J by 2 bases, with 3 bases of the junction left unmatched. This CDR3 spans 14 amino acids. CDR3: CASSPDRVTDTQYF. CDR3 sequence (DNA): TGTGCCAGCAGCCCGGACAGGGTCACAGATACGCAGTATTTT.

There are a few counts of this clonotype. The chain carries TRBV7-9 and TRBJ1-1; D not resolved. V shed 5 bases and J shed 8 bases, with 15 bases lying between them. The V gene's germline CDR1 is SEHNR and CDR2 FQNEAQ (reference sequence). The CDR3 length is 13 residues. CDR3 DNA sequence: TGTGCCAGCAGCGCATGGACCGCAGAGGAAGCTTTCTTT. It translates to CASSAWTAEEAFF.

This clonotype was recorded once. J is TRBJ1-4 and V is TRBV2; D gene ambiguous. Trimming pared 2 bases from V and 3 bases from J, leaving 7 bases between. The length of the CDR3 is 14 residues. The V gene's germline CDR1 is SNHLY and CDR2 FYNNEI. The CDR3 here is CASSERVSNEKLFF. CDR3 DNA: TGTGCCAGCAGTGAACGGGTATCTAATGAAAAACTGTTTTTT.

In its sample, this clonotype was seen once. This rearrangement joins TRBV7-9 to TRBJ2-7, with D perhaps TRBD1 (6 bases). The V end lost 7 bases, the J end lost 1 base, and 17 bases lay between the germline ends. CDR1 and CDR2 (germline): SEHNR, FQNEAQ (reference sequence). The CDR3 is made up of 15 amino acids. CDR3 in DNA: TGTGCCAGCAACCGACAGGTTGGGGGATCCTACGAGCAGTACTTC. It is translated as CASNRQVGGSYEQYF.

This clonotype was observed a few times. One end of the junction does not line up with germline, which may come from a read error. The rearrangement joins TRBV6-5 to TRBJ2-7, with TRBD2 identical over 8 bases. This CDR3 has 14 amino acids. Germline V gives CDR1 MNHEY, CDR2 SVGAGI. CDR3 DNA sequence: TGTGCCAGTAGTTACGGGACTAGCTCCTACGAGCAGTACTTC. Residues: CASSYGTSSYEQYF.

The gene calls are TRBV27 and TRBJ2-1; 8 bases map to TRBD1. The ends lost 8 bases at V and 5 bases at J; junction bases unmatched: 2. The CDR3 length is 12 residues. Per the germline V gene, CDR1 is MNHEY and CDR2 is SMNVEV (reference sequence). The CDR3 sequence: CASGTGNNEQFF. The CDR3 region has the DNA TGTGCCAGCGGGACAGGTAACAATGAGCAGTTCTTC.

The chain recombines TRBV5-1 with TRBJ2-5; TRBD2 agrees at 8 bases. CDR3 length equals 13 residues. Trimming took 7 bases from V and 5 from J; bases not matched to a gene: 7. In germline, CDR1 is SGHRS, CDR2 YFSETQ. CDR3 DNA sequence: TGCGCCAGCGTAAGCGGGAGTGGGGAGACCCAGTACTTC. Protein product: CASVSGSGETQYF.